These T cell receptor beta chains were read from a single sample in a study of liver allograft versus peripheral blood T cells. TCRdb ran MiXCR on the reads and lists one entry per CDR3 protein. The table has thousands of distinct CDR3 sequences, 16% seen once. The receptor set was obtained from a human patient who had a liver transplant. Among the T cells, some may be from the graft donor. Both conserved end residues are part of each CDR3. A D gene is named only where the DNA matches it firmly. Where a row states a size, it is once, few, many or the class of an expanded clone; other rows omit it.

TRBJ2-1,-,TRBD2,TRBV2,CASSEGGGREEQFF,TGTGCCAGCAGTGAAGGTGGGGGGAGGGAGGAGCAGTTCTTC
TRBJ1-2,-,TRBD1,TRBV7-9,CASSKDRAGYGYTF,TGTGCCAGCAGCAAGGACAGGGCAGGGTATGGCTACACCTTC
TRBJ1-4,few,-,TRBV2,CASTVTGFGEKLFF,TGTGCCAGCACCGTTACAGGGTTTGGTGAAAAACTGTTTTTT
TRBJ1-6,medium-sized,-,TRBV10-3,CAAKPAAIGSPLHF,TGTGCCGCGAAACCCGCTGCTATAGGTTCACCCCTCCACTTT
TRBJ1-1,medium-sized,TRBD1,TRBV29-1,CSVARQGATEAFF,TGCAGCGTTGCCCGACAGGGGGCCACTGAAGCTTTCTTT
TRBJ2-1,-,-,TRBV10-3,CAISMMGGLNYNEQFF,TGTGCCATCAGTATGATGGGTGGCTTGAACTACAATGAGCAGTTCTTC
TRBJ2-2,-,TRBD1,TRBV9,CASSVGQGATGELFF,TGTGCCAGCAGCGTAGGACAGGGAGCCACCGGGGAGCTGTTTTTT
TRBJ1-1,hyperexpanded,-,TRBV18,CASSPGMNTEAFF,TGTGCCAGCTCACCGGGGATGAACACTGAAGCTTTCTTT
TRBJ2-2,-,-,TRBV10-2,CASRDVLRGELFF,TGCGCCAGCAGGGACGTACTACGCGGGGAGCTGTTTTTT
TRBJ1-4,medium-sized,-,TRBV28,CASSLQGSNEKLFF,TGTGCCAGCAGTTTACAGGGGAGTAATGAAAAACTGTTTTTT
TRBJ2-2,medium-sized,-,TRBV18,CASTRGRNTGELFF,TGTGCCAGTACACGGGGGAGGAACACCGGGGAGCTGTTTTTT
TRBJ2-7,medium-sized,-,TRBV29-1,CSVDFGSRTYF,TGCAGCGTTGATTTCGGGTCAAGGACGTACTTC
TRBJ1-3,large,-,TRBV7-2,CASSHFPGAAGNTIYF,TGTGCCAGCAGCCACTTTCCAGGGGCGGCTGGAAACACCATATATTTT
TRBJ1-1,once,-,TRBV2,CASSEGNSAEAFF,TGTGCCAGCAGTGAAGGGAACAGCGCCGAAGCTTTCTTT
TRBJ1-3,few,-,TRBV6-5,CASSSRWGFGNTIYF,TGTGCCAGCAGTTCCCGCTGGGGATTTGGAAACACCATATATTTT
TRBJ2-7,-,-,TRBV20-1,CSASPPQGRVEQYF,TGCAGTGCTAGTCCCCCCCAGGGGAGGGTCGAGCAGTACTTC
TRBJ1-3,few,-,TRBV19,CATSTSGDTIYF,TGTGCCACTTCCACCTCAGGGGACACCATATATTTT
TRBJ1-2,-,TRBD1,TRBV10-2,CASTRDRGAYGYTF,TGCGCCAGCACCCGTGACAGGGGGGCCTATGGCTACACCTTC
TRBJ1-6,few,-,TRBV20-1,CSALHRDSSYNSPLHF,TGCAGTGCCCTACACAGGGATAGCTCCTATAATTCACCCCTCCACTTT
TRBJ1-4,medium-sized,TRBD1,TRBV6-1,CASSDLTGGEEKLFF,TGTGCCAGCAGTGACCTGACAGGGGGAGAGGAAAAACTGTTTTTT
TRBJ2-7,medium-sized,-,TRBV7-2,CASSLVGGSNEQYF,TGTGCCAGCAGCTTAGTAGGAGGTAGCAACGAGCAGTACTTC
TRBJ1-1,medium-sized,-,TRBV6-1,CASSEALGTVNTEAFF,TGTGCCAGCAGTGAAGCGCTTGGCACCGTGAACACTGAAGCTTTCTTT
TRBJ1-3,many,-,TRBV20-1,CSARGFSGGNTIYF,TGCAGTGCTAGAGGTTTTTCAGGCGGAAACACCATATATTTT
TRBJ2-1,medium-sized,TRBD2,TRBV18,CASSGLAASSYNEQFF,TGTGCCAGCTCAGGTCTAGCGGCCAGCTCCTACAATGAGCAGTTCTTC
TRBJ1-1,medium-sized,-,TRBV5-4,CASRRGLAGEAFF,TGTGCCAGCAGACGGGGCCTCGCTGGTGAAGCTTTCTTT
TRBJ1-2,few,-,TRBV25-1,CASSEAAKRAEGYTF,TGTGCCAGCAGTGAAGCGGCTAAAAGAGCGGAAGGCTACACCTTC
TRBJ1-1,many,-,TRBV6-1,CASNWNTEAFF,TGTGCCAGCAATTGGAACACTGAAGCTTTCTTT
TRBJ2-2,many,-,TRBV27,CASDSPGGPGELFF,TGTGCCAGCGACTCCCCTGGGGGGCCCGGGGAGCTGTTTTTT
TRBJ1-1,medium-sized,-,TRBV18,CASSPEVRTEAFF,TGTGCCAGCTCACCAGAAGTCCGGACTGAAGCTTTCTTT
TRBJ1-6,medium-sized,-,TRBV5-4,CASSLGSGGSNSPLHF,TGTGCCAGCAGCTTGGGATCTGGGGGTTCCAATTCACCCCTCCACTTT
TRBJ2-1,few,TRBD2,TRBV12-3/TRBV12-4,CASTTGTSSYNEQFF,TGTGCCAGCACCACCGGGACTAGCTCCTACAATGAGCAGTTCTTC
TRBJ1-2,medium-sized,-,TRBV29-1,CSVATGTVYGYTF,TGCAGCGTAGCCACAGGGACGGTCTATGGCTACACCTTC
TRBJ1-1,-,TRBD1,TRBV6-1,CASSETGATEAFF,TGTGCCAGCAGTGAGACAGGGGCCACTGAAGCTTTCTTT
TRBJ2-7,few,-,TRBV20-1,CSARRGSQEQYF,TGCAGTGCTAGAAGGGGAAGCCAAGAGCAGTACTTC
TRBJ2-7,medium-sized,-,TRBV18,CASSPWDTEYEQYF,TGTGCCAGCTCACCCTGGGACACCGAATACGAGCAGTACTTC
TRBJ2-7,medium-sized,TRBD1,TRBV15,CATSRSIGTGVSEQYF,TGTGCCACCAGCAGAAGTATCGGGACAGGGGTTTCTGAGCAGTACTTC
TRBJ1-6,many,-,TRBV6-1,CASGRSRLYNSPLHF,TGTGCCAGTGGGCGGAGCAGACTCTATAATTCACCCCTCCACTTT
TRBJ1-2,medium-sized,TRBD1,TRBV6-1,CASSEAPWTGVGYTF,TGTGCCAGCAGTGAAGCCCCCTGGACAGGGGTTGGCTACACCTTC
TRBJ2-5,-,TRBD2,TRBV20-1,CSASRLAGAQETQYF,TGCAGTGCTAGTAGACTAGCGGGGGCTCAAGAGACCCAGTACTTC
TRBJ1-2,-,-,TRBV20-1,CSARDNYGYTF,TGCAGTGCTAGGGACAACTATGGCTACACCTTC
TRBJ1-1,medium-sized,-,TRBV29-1,CSVAGVYTEAFF,TGCAGCGTTGCCGGGGTGTACACTGAAGCTTTCTTT
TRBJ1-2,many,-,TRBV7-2,CASSLGPQYYGYTF,TGTGCCAGCAGCTTAGGTCCACAATACTATGGCTACACCTTC
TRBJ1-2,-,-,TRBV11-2,CASSFETAGYNF,TGTGCCAGCAGCTTTGAGACAGCTGGCTACAACTTC
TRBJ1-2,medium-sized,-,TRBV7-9,CASSFRRGDYGYTF,TGTGCCAGCAGCTTTAGGAGGGGGGACTATGGCTACACCTTC
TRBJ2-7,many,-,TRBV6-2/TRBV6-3,CASGRAVNEQYF,TGTGCCTCTGGCAGGGCAGTCAACGAGCAGTACTTC
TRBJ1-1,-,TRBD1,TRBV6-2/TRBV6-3,CASSSTGGGQAFF,TGTGCCAGCAGTTCCACAGGGGGAGGGCAAGCTTTCTTT
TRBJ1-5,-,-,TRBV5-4,CASSLVQPQHF,TGTGCCAGCAGCTTGGTCCAGCCCCAGCATTTT
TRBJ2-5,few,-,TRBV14,CASSQDGLRVQYF,TGTGCCAGCAGCCAAGATGGGCTCAGGGTCCAGTACTTC
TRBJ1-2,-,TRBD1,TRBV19,CASKDRHGYTF,TGTGCCAGTAAGGACAGGCATGGCTACACCTTC
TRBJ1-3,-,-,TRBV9,CASSLSFGGAGNTIYF,TGTGCCAGCAGCCTCTCCTTTGGGGGCGCCGGAAACACCATATATTTT
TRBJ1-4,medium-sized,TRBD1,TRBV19,CASSIDLRGLGEKLFF,TGTGCCAGTAGTATAGACCTCAGGGGGCTAGGAGAAAAACTGTTTTTT